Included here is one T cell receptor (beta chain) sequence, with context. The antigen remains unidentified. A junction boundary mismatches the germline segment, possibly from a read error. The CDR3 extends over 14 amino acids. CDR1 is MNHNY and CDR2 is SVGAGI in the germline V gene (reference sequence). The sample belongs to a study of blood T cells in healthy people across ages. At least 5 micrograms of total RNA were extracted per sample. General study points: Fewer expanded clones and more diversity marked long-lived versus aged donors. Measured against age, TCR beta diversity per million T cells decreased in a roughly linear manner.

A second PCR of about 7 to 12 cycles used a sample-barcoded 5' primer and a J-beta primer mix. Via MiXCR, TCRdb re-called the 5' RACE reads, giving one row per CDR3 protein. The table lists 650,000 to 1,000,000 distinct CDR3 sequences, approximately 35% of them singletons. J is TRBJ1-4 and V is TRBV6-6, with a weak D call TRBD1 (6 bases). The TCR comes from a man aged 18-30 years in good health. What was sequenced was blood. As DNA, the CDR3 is TGTGGCAGCAGGGGAACAGGGACTACTGAAAAACTGTTTTTT. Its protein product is CGSRGTGTTEKLFF.